One T cell receptor beta chain is described in this entry. The specificity of this receptor is unknown. No base quality values were provided; no much bigger clone lies one nucleotide off. Genomic DNA was extracted with the Qiagen DNeasy kit from unsorted PBMCs and from negatively selected CD4+ and CD8+ fractions. Using primers that anneal to V and J segments, immunoSEQ multiplex PCR amplified the TCR beta CDR3 regions. A synthetic immune receptor repertoire was used to minimize amplification bias, and remaining bias was computationally removed after sequencing. In the source study's methods: Custom Python scripts were used to quantify repertoire diversity as the Shannon entropy index. The unsorted, CD4+ and CD8+ repertoires were each analyzed separately, with the exception of combined analyses, where CD4+ and CD8+ sequences were merged in silico. The source is immuneACCESS, and TCRdb retained only in-frame sequences with V and J called. Part of the clones is not carried over; for the studies checked, unresolved V genes explain less than half of this, and the remainder is unexplained. That table is the source of V, J and clone size, and D and trimming were worked out from the DNA. This sample is represented by approximately 45,000 clones; roughly 93% of them were singletons. The ten top clones hold around 5% of the sample.

This record comes from a study of PD-1 blockade in classical Hodgkin lymphoma (TCRdb year 2020). For the wider study: The study used CyTOF and TCR beta sequencing to define a peripheral blood immune signature of response to PD-1 blockade in classical Hodgkin lymphoma. Summary of the overall study and its limitations: Only a single clinical trial cohort was studied, and what caused the repertoire differences, possibly disease activity or prior therapy, remained undefined. Baseline TCR diversity was reported as lower in newly diagnosed patients than in healthy donors, and lower still in relapsed/refractory patients.

The time point label of this sample denotes: newly diagnosed, previously untreated cHL patient sample. To serve as a comparison group for the relapsed/refractory trial patients, PBMCs were sequenced from patients with newly diagnosed, previously untreated classical Hodgkin lymphoma. Peripheral blood was collected in 8 mL Vacutainer Cell Preparation Tubes, from which PBMCs were isolated by centrifugation and then cryopreserved. Based on the germline V gene, the CDR1 and CDR2 sequences are MGHRA and YSYEKL. The CDR3 sequence holds 16 residues, the cysteine and phenylalanine included. CDR3 DNA is the only sequence kept; it has 48 bases, read in frame from the first base. V is reduced by 0 bases and J by 8 bases, leaving a spacing of 16 bases between them.

The TCR was taken from a human donor with classical Hodgkin lymphoma. The specimen was peripheral blood mononuclear cells (PBMCs). Rearrangement joined TRBV4-1 to TRBJ1-4; the D segment cannot be called with confidence. The bases read TGCGCCAGCAGCCAAGAGGATACGGACTTTAGCGAAAAACTGTTTTTT. Its translation is CASSQEDTDFSEKLFF.